This TCR beta chain was identified in a study of blood T cell repertoires in COVID-19. Turning to the study itself: Spain, Italy and the United States supplied samples that represented acute and convalescent COVID-19.

V lost 5 bases to trimming and J lost 5 bases, with 15 bases between them. The CDR3 loop spans 14 amino acids. The V gene's germline CDR1 is SGHVS and CDR2 FQNEAQ. Original processing notes: Estimated nucleated cell counts came from reference gene primer amplification. Generated by immunoSEQ multiplex PCR, the TCRdb table keeps only in-frame clones and is missing some. V, J and clone size reflect that table, while D and trimming were determined from the DNA. This table has around 150,000 clones, approximately 82% appearing once. The sample consisted of peripheral blood. This chain connects TRBV7-8 to TRBJ1-1; possibly TRBD1 for D (5 bases). The clonotype comes from a woman aged 40 to 50 with COVID-19, enrolled during active disease. CDR3 coding DNA: TGTGCCAGCAGCCGTACCGAGGGGAGGACTGAAGCTTTCTTT. Its protein product is CASSRTEGRTEAFF.